The rows below give T cell receptor beta chains drawn from one sample of a study of T cell responses to AZD1222 COVID-19 vaccine. This table comes from immunoSEQ multiplex PCR, and its TCRdb copy is limited to in-frame clones, with some not included. Among 120,000 or so clones listed, roughly 90% were seen once. Sequenced here: peripheral blood, sampled 28 days after the second dose of the MenACWY control vaccine. Receptors were obtained from an adult who received the MenACWY meningococcal vaccine as a control. CDR3s include the opening cysteine and the closing phenylalanine or tryptophan. The order of the fields is V gene, J gene, D gene, clone size, CDR3 protein, CDR3 DNA. D genes are given only for firm matches. Rows give clone size only sometimes, using once, few, many, or a class for an expanded clone.

TRBV7-9	TRBJ1-5	.	.	CASSFGHGITQPQHF	TGTGCCAGCAGCTTCGGGCATGGGATCACTCAGCCCCAGCATTTT
TRBV6-1	TRBJ1-6	.	.	CASSRTGGRDSPLHF	TGTGCCAGCAGTAGGACTGGGGGGCGGGATTCACCCCTCCACTTT
TRBV7-9	TRBJ2-1	.	.	CASSLAKEPWGEQFF	TGTGCCAGCAGCTTAGCGAAGGAGCCCTGGGGTGAGCAGTTCTTC
TRBV3-1/TRBV3-2	TRBJ1-1	TRBD1	.	CASSPRTGDTEAFF	TGTGCCAGCAGCCCGCGGACAGGAGACACTGAAGCTTTCTTT
TRBV2	TRBJ2-5	.	.	CARGEETQYF	TGTGCCAGGGGGGAGGAGACCCAGTACTTC
TRBV7-2	TRBJ2-3	.	.	CASSLVEGLDTQYF	TGTGCCAGCAGCTTGGTTGAGGGATTAGATACGCAGTATTTT
TRBV11-2	TRBJ1-2	TRBD1	.	CASSQGVNYGYTF	TGTGCCAGCAGTCAGGGGGTTAACTATGGCTACACCTTC
TRBV28	TRBJ1-2	.	.	CASSPLDRTTNYGYTF	TGTGCCAGCAGTCCTCTCGACAGAACAACGAACTATGGCTACACCTTC
TRBV2	TRBJ2-3	.	.	CASSVGGPPSTDTQYF	TGTGCCAGCAGTGTCGGGGGCCCCCCTAGCACAGATACGCAGTATTTT
TRBV7-9	TRBJ2-1	TRBD2	.	CASSPIAGVVNEQFF	TGTGCCAGCAGTCCAATAGCGGGAGTAGTCAATGAGCAGTTCTTC
TRBV19	TRBJ2-1	TRBD2	few	CASSLLGGSSNEQFF	TGTGCCAGTAGCCTCCTCGGCGGGAGTAGCAATGAGCAGTTCTTC
TRBV7-2	TRBJ2-3	.	.	CASSPRGTARGTQYF	TGTGCCAGCAGCCCTAGGGGCACGGCTAGGGGTACGCAGTATTTT
TRBV19	TRBJ1-1	TRBD1	.	CASSITGTGLAEAFF	TGTGCCAGTAGTATCACCGGGACAGGTCTCGCTGAAGCTTTCTTT
TRBV25-1	TRBJ1-1	.	.	CASSALGTEAFF	TGTGCCAGCAGTGCCCTCGGCACTGAAGCTTTCTTT
TRBV19	TRBJ2-1	.	.	CASSIDEGYNEQFF	TGTGCCAGTAGTATAGATGAGGGATACAATGAGCAGTTCTTC
TRBV6-5	TRBJ1-2	.	.	CASSYSAYNYGYTF	TGTGCCAGCAGTTACTCGGCCTATAACTATGGCTACACCTTC
TRBV4-2	TRBJ2-7	TRBD1	.	CASSPGGQGGGYGQYF	TGTGCCAGCAGCCCCGGGGGACAGGGAGGGGGGTACGGGCAGTACTTC
TRBV18	TRBJ2-3	.	.	CASSPQEGTEDTQYF	TGTGCCAGCTCCCCCCAGGAAGGGACCGAAGATACGCAGTATTTT
TRBV27	TRBJ2-1	.	.	CASSNRNTGVYEQFF	TGTGCCAGCAGTAACCGGAATACTGGAGTCTATGAGCAGTTCTTC
TRBV28	TRBJ1-5	.	few	CASSFWAGNQPQHF	TGTGCCAGCAGTTTTTGGGCGGGCAATCAGCCCCAGCATTTT
TRBV28	TRBJ1-1	.	once	CASSLGSPSQAFF	TGTGCCAGCAGTTTAGGGTCTCCCTCTCAAGCTTTCTTT
TRBV7-3	TRBJ2-3	TRBD1	.	CASSVRQGPQYF	TGTGCCAGCAGCGTTCGACAGGGACCGCAGTATTTT